These 3 T cell receptor beta chains were all obtained from the same sample, sequenced in a study of shared clonotypes between healthy human individuals. Produced via immunoSEQ multiplex PCR; TCRdb's table is partial and in-frame only. The sample lists approximately 1,000,000 clones, roughly 77% seen once, with 0.7% to 0.95% in the top ten. The specimen sequenced was memory CD4+ T cells from PBMCs. Subset: CD45RA-negative fraction. All receptors come from a man aged 18 to 35 in good health. Some clones in this sample may be carry-over from other donors' samples.

The chain joins TRBV7-9 to TRBJ2-3, with a weak D call TRBD2 (6 bases). The CDR3 covers 18 residues. Germline CDR1 SEHNR, CDR2 FQNEAQ (reference sequence). Between the trimmed V and J ends, which lost 5 bases and 6 bases, there was a span of 27 bases. CDR3 sequence reads: CASSLLRPSSERTDTQYF. As DNA, the CDR3 is TGTGCCAGCAGCCTTTTACGCCCGTCTAGCGAACGTACGGATACGCAGTATTTT.

This clone occurred a few times. The V and J genes are TRBV6-1 and TRBJ1-4; D may be TRBD1 (5 bases). CDR3 length: 15 residues. Trimming removed 4 bases from V and 3 bases from J, with 12 bases in between. CDR1 is MNHNS and CDR2 is SASEGT in the germline V gene. The CDR3 protein is CASSGGTASNEKLFF. Here the CDR3 DNA reads TGTGCCAGCAGTGGCGGGACGGCTTCTAATGAAAAACTGTTTTTT.

This chain uses TRBV10-3 with TRBJ2-7, with 14 bases aligning to TRBD2. The CDR3 consists of 15 residues. Per the germline V gene, CDR1 is ENHRY and CDR2 is SYGVKD. Unmatched junction bases numbered 3, after V lost 6 bases and J lost 2 bases. This CDR3 reads CAISPGLAGAYEQYF. The CDR3 DNA follows: TGTGCCATCAGCCCGGGACTAGCGGGAGCCTACGAGCAGTACTTC.